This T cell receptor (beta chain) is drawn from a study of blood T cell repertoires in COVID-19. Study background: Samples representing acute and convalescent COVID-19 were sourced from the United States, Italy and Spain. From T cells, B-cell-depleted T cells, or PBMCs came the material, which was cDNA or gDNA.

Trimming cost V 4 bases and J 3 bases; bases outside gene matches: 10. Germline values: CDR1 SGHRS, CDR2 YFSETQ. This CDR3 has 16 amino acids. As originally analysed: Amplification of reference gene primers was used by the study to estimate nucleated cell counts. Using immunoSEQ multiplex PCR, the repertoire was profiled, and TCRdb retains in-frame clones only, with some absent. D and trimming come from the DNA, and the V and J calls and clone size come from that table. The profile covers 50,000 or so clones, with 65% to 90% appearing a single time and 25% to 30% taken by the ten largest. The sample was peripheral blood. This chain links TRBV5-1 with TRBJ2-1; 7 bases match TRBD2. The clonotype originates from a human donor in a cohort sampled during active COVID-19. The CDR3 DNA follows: TGCGCCAGCAGCCCGGACGTCCAGCGGGGCTACAATGAGCAGTTCTTC. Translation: CASSPDVQRGYNEQFF.